These 28 T cell receptor beta chains were all obtained from the same sample, sequenced in a study of T cells in Graves' hyperthyroidism and ophthalmopathy. It was RNA transcripts that yielded the amplified TCR beta CDR3 regions. First-round RT-PCR targeting the TCR CDR3 was performed with the HTBI primer set. One entry per CDR3 protein results from TCRdb running MiXCR on the multiplex PCR reads. The repertoire includes around 720,000 distinct CDR3 sequences, just over 35% of them detected once, and 31% sits in the top ten. Material: blood. The receptors stem from a woman between 40 and 55 years old with Graves' hyperthyroidism.

The V and J genes are TRBV20-1 and TRBJ1-2; the D is unclear. Per germline, CDR1 DFQATT and CDR2 SNEGSKA (reference sequence). The length of the CDR3 is 15 residues. Trimming pared 0 bases from V and 0 bases from J, leaving 11 bases between. CDR3 nucleotide sequence: TGCAGTGCTAGAGATATGAACCGAGCTAACTATGGCTACACCTTC. Translating it yields CSARDMNRANYGYTF.

This sequence joins TRBV19 and TRBJ1-2; 9 positions match TRBD1. The V gene end was trimmed by 6 bases and the J gene end by 1 base; junction bases not matched to a gene: 9. The V gene's germline CDR1 is LNHDA and CDR2 SQIVND (reference sequence). The CDR3 has 16 residues. CDR3 nucleotide sequence: TGTGCCAGTAGGCGGGACAGGGTCGGGCTTAACTATGGCTACACCTTC. Translation: CASRRDRVGLNYGYTF.

In this sample, this clonotype turned up many times. The J gene is TRBJ2-7, the V gene TRBV7-9; TRBD2 matches at 9 bases. The CDR3 has 14 residues. V gave up 7 bases and J gave up 7 bases; unmatched junction bases: 11. CDR1 SEHNR and CDR2 FQNEAQ come from the germline V gene (reference sequence). The DNA of the CDR3 is TGTGCCAGCAAATCTAGCGGGACTTCTGCTGAGCAGTACTTC. Amino acid sequence: CASKSSGTSAEQYF. The full variable domain, with the rest looked up from reference TRBV7-9 and TRBJ2-7, is DTGVSQNPRHKITKRGQNVTFRCDPISEHNRLYWYRQTLGQGPEFLTYFQNEAQLEKSRLLSDRFSAERPKGSFSTLEIQRTEQGDSAMYLCASKSSGTSAEQYFGPGTRLTVT.

This clonotype was found a few times. The chain is built from TRBV29-1 and TRBJ2-7, with 7 bases that match TRBD1. In germline, CDR1 is SQVTM, CDR2 ANQGSEA. The CDR3 contains 12 residues. Unmatched junction bases numbered 7, after V lost 4 bases and J lost 7 bases. CDR3 sequence (DNA): TGCAGCGTTGTACTAGGGGGCGGTGAGCAGTACTTC. Protein: CSVVLGGGEQYF.

In this sample, this clonotype turned up many times. The rearrangement joins TRBV29-1 to TRBJ2-7; the D call may be TRBD1 or TRBD2 (5 bases each). CDR3 length equals 12 residues. CDR1 and CDR2 (germline): SQVTM, ANQGSEA. Trimming shortened V by 6 bases and J by 5 bases, and 14 bases separated the two germline ends. CDR3 amino acids: CSVAPGTNEQYF. For the CDR3, the DNA is TGCAGCGTGGCTCCCGGGACCAACGAGCAGTACTTC.

This clonotype was found many times. V is TRBV2 and J is TRBJ1-2; 8 bases line up with TRBD1. Germline-derived CDR1 and CDR2 are SNHLY and FYNNEI. The CDR3 contains 14 residues. Losses at the gene ends were 8 bases for V and 8 bases for J; bases not matched to a gene: 13. CDR3 in amino acids: CASERGQVEGGYTF. CDR3 coding DNA: TGTGCCAGCGAACGGGGACAGGTGGAGGGAGGCTACACCTTC. Supplemented by reference TRBV2 and TRBJ1-2, the full variable domain reads EPEVTQTPSHQVTQMGQEVILRCVPISNHLYFYWYRQILGQKVEFLVSFYNNEISEKSEIFDDQFSVERPDGSNFTLKIRSTKLEDSAMYFCASERGQVEGGYTFGSGTRLTVV.

The V and J genes are TRBV6-5 and TRBJ1-5; TRBD1 might be the D (6 bases). Trimming left V 5 bases short and J 9 bases short, with 14 bases between. Germline CDR1 reads MNHEY; CDR2 reads SVGAGI. This CDR3 contains 13 residues. The CDR3 sequence: CASSTQGFRPQHF. The CDR3 DNA sequence: TGTGCCAGCAGTACACAGGGATTCCGGCCCCAGCATTTT.

At least ten counts were recorded for this clonotype. The CDR3 sequence: CSVEGGQETQYF. DNA of the CDR3: TGCAGCGTTGAAGGGGGCCAAGAGACCCAGTACTTC. The genes are TRBV29-1 and TRBJ2-5, with D hard to call. CDR3 length: 12 amino acids. Germline values: CDR1 SQVTM, CDR2 ANQGSEA. V lost 1 base, J lost 1 base, and 4 bases lay in between.

Notes on this clonotype: Sequence at one end of the junction differs from germline and may be a read error. The genes are TRBV14 and TRBJ1-2, with 7 bases fitting TRBD1. The CDR3 extends over 13 amino acids. In germline, CDR1 is SGHDN, CDR2 FVKESK. The CDR3 bases are TGTGCCAGCAGCGCCGACAGGGAATGGAGGTACGCCTTC. Translating it yields CASSADREWRYAF. The complete variable domain, with remaining parts taken from reference TRBV14 and TRBJ1-2, reads EAGVTQFPSHSVIEKGQTVTLRCDPISGHDNLYWYRRVMGKEIKFLLHFVKESKQDESGMPNNRFLAERTGGTYSTLKVQPAELEDSGVYFCASSADREWRYAFGSGTRLTVV.

The rearrangement joins TRBV6-5 to TRBJ1-4, with D possibly TRBD1 on 5 matching bases. V shed 6 bases and J shed 0 bases, with 8 bases lying between them. The CDR3 covers 14 residues. Germline-derived CDR1 and CDR2 are MNHEY and SVGAGI. This CDR3 reads CASRGGATNEKLFF. CDR3 bases: TGTGCCAGCAGGGGGGGAGCAACTAATGAAAAACTGTTTTTT.

This clonotype was seen only once. This chain joins TRBV10-3 and TRBJ2-3; 8 nucleotides align to TRBD2. Germline V gene data show CDR1 as ENHRY and CDR2 as SYGVKD. This CDR3 region has 15 residues. V lost 4 bases and J lost 6; bases outside the gene matches: 9. Written as DNA, the CDR3 is TGTGCCATCAGTGCCCGGGGGGGGCGAGCGGATACGCAGTATTTT. Translating it yields CAISARGGRADTQYF.

This clonotype was picked up many times. The V and J genes are TRBV11-2 and TRBJ1-4; D is perhaps TRBD1 (5 bases). The CDR3 runs to 15 residues. Germline CDR1 and CDR2: SGHAT and FQNNGV. V was trimmed by 4 bases and J by 6 bases, leaving 15 bases between them. For the CDR3, the DNA is TGTGCCAGCAGCTCCGGTGTGGGGACCCATGAAAAACTGTTTTTT. It specifies CASSSGVGTHEKLFF.

This clonotype was detected many times. The chain uses TRBV29-1 and TRBJ2-2; no reliable D call. CDR1 and CDR2 from the germline V gene are SQVTM and ANQGSEA. This CDR3 has 14 amino acids. V lost 5 bases, J lost 2 bases, and 12 bases lay in between. In DNA, the CDR3 is TGCAGCGTTTCCAAACAGCTTAACACCGGGGAGCTGTTTTTT. Amino acids: CSVSKQLNTGELFF.

The chain links TRBV7-2 to TRBJ2-3; TRBD1 aligns across 10 bases. Germline V CDR1 and CDR2: SGHTA, FQGNSA. The CDR3 covers 15 residues. V lost 3 bases to trimming and J lost 1 base; unmatched junction nucleotides: 1. The CDR3 reads CASSFGTGGTDTQYF. CDR3 nucleotide sequence: TGTGCCAGCAGCTTCGGGACAGGGGGCACAGATACGCAGTATTTT.

The DNA for the CDR3 is TGTGCCAGCACGCCGGGACGGGACGGAAACACCATATATTTT. Amino acid sequence: CASTPGRDGNTIYF. The chain combines TRBV7-6 with TRBJ1-3, with D perhaps TRBD1 (5 bases). This CDR3 region has 14 residues. The germline gives CDR1 SGHVS, CDR2 FNYEAQ. V was clipped by 7 bases and J by 4 bases, with 14 bases between them.

V is TRBV7-9 and J is TRBJ2-3; 15 nucleotides agree with TRBD2. From germline, CDR1 is SEHNR and CDR2 FQNEAQ (reference sequence). The CDR3 has 16 residues. Trimming took 8 bases from V and 6 from J; bases not matched to a gene: 9. The CDR3 bases are TGTGCCAGCGCCATGGGGACTAGCGGGAGGACCGATACGCAGTATTTT. It specifies CASAMGTSGRTDTQYF.

The chain couples TRBV10-1 to TRBJ2-1; D gene uncertain. Trimming stripped 2 bases from V and 10 bases from J, with 6 bases between. Germline V gene sequence: CDR1 WNHNN, CDR2 SYGVQD (reference sequence). This CDR3 has 11 residues. As DNA, the CDR3 is TGCGCCAGCAGTGAGGGCAGGGAGCAGTTCTTC. Protein sequence: CASSEGREQFF.

The chain employs TRBV6-5 and TRBJ1-3; D gene uncertain. This CDR3 comprises 14 residues. The germline V and J ends were trimmed by 0 bases and 4 bases, with 7 bases remaining between them. The germline CDR1 and CDR2 sequences are MNHEY and SVGAGI. Written as DNA, the CDR3 is TGTGCCAGCAGTTACTCGGGATACGGAAACACCATATATTTT. It encodes CASSYSGYGNTIYF.

This clonotype was counted only a few times. This sequence joins TRBV5-1 and TRBJ1-1; D is unresolved. Germline-derived CDR1 and CDR2 are SGHRS and YFSETQ. V was shortened by 3 bases and J by 2 bases, with 14 bases between the two germline ends. The CDR3 has 15 amino acids. CDR3 residues: CASSYSPPLNTEAFF. The CDR3 DNA reads TGCGCCAGCAGCTACAGCCCACCTCTTAACACTGAAGCTTTCTTT.

This clonotype was found once. Since a much larger clone is just one base distant, this may be a read error. In nucleotides, the CDR3 is TGTGCCAGCAGCGTAGGTCGGGGACCCTCTGGAAACACCATATATTTT. The encoded protein is CASSVGRGPSGNTIYF. The J gene is TRBJ1-3, the V gene TRBV9; maybe TRBD1 (5 bases). CDR1 is SGDLS, CDR2 YYNGEE, per germline. V gave up 0 bases and J gave up 0 bases, with 10 bases separating them. This CDR3 contains 16 residues.

In its sample, this clonotype was seen many times. V is TRBV6-6 and J is TRBJ1-2; perhaps TRBD1 as D (6 bases). Deletions cut 7 bases from V and 6 bases from J, with 12 bases between. The germline V gene has CDR1 MNHNY and CDR2 SVGAGI (reference sequence). The CDR3 contains 12 residues. CDR3 nucleotide sequence: TGTGCCAGCACAAGGGCAGGGGATGGCTACACCTTC. This sequence encodes CASTRAGDGYTF.

The sample holds a few counts of this clonotype. This chain links TRBV7-3 with TRBJ1-2; D may be TRBD1 (6 bases). The V end was cut by 3 bases, the J end by 3 bases, with 14 bases between. The CDR3 has 15 residues. Germline V gene data show CDR1 as SGHTA and CDR2 as FQGTGA. The CDR3 reads CASSLRGAGDYGYTF. CDR3 nucleotide sequence: TGTGCCAGCAGCTTGCGGGGAGCAGGGGACTATGGCTACACCTTC.

The chain carries TRBV7-3 and TRBJ2-1, with D tentatively TRBD2 (6 bases). V lost 5 bases and J 10 bases, leaving 21 bases between the germline ends. Germline loops: CDR1 SGHTA, CDR2 FQGTGA. CDR3 length: 15 residues. CDR3 amino acids: CASSELGGSGEEQFF. The DNA of the CDR3 is TGTGCCAGCAGCGAGTTGGGAGGCTCGGGGGAAGAGCAGTTCTTC.

The chain recombines TRBV10-3 with TRBJ1-1; the match to TRBD1 covers 8 bases. V gave up 6 bases and J gave up 4 bases; unmatched junction bases: 4. Germline assignment: CDR1 ENHRY and CDR2 SYGVKD. The CDR3 is 13 amino acids. The CDR3 DNA reads as TGTGCCATCAGAACGGACAGGGCCACTGAAGCTTTCTTT. Encoded protein: CAIRTDRATEAFF.

For this clonotype: This may be a read error, as it is one base from a much larger clone. The rearrangement uses TRBV7-2 and TRBJ1-1; D uncertain. The CDR3 extends over 13 amino acids. CDR1 is SGHTA, CDR2 FQGNSA, per germline. The CDR3 reads CAGSGGLYTEAFF. Written as DNA, the CDR3 is TGTGCCGGCAGTGGAGGATTGTACACTGAAGCTTTCTTT.

This chain uses TRBV10-3 with TRBJ1-2; D is unresolved. Trimming took off 3 bases at V and 6 bases at J, with 17 bases between the two ends. This CDR3 comprises 15 residues. From germline, CDR1 is ENHRY and CDR2 SYGVKD. CDR3 coding DNA: TGTGCCATCAGTGACGTAGGGAACACCGGGGATGGCTACACCTTC. Translation: CAISDVGNTGDGYTF.

About this clonotype itself: Likely a read error: the CDR3 ends without its conserved phenylalanine or tryptophan. J is TRBJ2-5 and V is TRBV7-9, with D perhaps TRBD1 (5 bases). V shed 2 bases and J shed 5 bases, with 15 bases lying between them. CDR1 is SEHNR and CDR2 is FQNEAQ in the germline V gene (reference sequence). The CDR3 is 15 residues long. CDR3 DNA sequence: TGTGCCAGCAGCTTACTTGTTAGGGGTGCGGAGACCCAGTACCTC. Protein sequence: CASSLLVRGAETQYL.

The chain uses TRBV14 and TRBJ1-2; TRBD1 agrees at 9 bases. The CDR3 length is 14 residues. CDR1 is SGHDN, CDR2 FVKESK, per germline. The ends lost 4 bases at V and 8 bases at J; junction bases unmatched: 8. CDR3 nucleotides: TGTGCCAGCAGCCGCACCGGACAGGGGATCGGCTACACCTTC. The encoded protein is CASSRTGQGIGYTF.